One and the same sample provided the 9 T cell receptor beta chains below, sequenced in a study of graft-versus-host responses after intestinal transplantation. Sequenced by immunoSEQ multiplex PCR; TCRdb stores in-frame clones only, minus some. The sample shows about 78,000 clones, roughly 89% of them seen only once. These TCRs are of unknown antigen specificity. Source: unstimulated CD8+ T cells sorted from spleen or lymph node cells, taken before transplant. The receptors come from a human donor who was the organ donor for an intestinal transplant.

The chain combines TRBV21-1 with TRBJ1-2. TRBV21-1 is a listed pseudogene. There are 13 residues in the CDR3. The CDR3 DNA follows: TGTGCCAGCAGCAAAGGGGGGGTTTCTGGCTACACCTTC. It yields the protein CASSKGGVSGYTF.

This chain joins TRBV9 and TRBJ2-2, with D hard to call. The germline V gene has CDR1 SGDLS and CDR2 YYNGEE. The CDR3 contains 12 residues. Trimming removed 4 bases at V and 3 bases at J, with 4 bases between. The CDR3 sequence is CASSSDTGELFF. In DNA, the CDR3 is TGTGCCAGCAGCTCGGACACCGGGGAGCTGTTTTTT. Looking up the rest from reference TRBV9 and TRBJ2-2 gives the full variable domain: DSGVTQTPKHLITATGQRVTLRCSPRSGDLSVYWYQQSLDQGLQFLIQYYNGEERAKGNILERFSAQQFPDLHSELNLSSLELGDSALYFCASSSDTGELFFGEGSRLTVL.

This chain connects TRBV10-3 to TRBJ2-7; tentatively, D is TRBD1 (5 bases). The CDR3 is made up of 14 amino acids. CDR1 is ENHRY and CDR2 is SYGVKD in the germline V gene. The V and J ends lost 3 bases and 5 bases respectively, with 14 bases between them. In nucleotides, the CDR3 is TGTGCCATCAGTGACATCTCAGGGTCCCACGAGCAGTACGTC. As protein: CAISDISGSHEQYV.

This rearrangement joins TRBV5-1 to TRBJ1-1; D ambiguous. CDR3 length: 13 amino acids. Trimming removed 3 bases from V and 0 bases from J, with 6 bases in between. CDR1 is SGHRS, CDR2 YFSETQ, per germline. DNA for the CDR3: TGCGCCAGCAGCTCCACAGTGAACACTGAAGCTTTCTTT. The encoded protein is CASSSTVNTEAFF.

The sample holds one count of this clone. The chain's CDR3 is CASSLAWRECSYNEQFF. In nucleotides, the CDR3 is TGTGCCAGCAGCTTAGCGTGGCGGGAGTGCTCCTACAATGAGCAGTTCTTC. The chain links TRBV7-9 to TRBJ2-1, with 7 positions matching TRBD2. J lost 0 bases, V lost 0 bases, and 5 bases had no gene match. CDR1 is SEHNR, CDR2 FQNEAQ, per germline (reference sequence). The CDR3 sequence is 17 residues long.

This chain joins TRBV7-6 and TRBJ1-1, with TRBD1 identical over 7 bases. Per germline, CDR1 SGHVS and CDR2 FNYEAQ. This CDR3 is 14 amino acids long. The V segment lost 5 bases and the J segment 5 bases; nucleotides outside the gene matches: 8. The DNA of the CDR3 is TGTGCCAGCAGCCTTCGGGACAGCAGTACTGAAGCTTTCTTT. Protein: CASSLRDSSTEAFF.

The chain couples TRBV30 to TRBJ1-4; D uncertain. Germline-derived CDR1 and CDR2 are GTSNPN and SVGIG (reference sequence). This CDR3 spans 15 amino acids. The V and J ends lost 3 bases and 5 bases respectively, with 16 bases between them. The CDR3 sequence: CAWSVDGLLNEKLFF. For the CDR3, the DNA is TGTGCCTGGAGCGTTGACGGACTCCTCAATGAAAAACTGTTTTTT.

The CDR3 here is CASSLSSWGRGAVGTVNSPLHF. DNA for the CDR3: TGTGCCAGCAGTTTATCTTCTTGGGGCCGGGGTGCTGTGGGGACAGTTAATTCACCCCTCCACTTT. The rearrangement links TRBV27 to TRBJ1-6, with 7 bases that match TRBD1. The germline V gene has CDR1 MNHEY and CDR2 SMNVEV (reference sequence). J lost 6 bases, V lost 0 bases, and 23 bases had no gene match. This CDR3 is built from 22 residues.

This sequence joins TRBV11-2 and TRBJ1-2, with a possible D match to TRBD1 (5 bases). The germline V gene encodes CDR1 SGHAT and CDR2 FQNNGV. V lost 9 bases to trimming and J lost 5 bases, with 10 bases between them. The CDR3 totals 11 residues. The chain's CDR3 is CASGQGYGYTF. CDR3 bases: TGTGCCAGTGGACAAGGATATGGCTACACCTTC.